This is a list of T cell receptor beta chains from one sample in a study of cytomegalovirus exposure and HLA in healthy donors. Data came from immunoSEQ multiplex PCR; TCRdb stores just in-frame clones and leaves some out. The profile shows over 85,000 clones, under 75% of them singletons. The sample was PBMCs. These receptor sequences come from a female donor in good health and CMV-seronegative. The CDR3 runs from the conserved cysteine through the conserved F or W.

J: TRBJ1-2; V: TRBV2; CDR3: CATQGYYGYTF
J: TRBJ2-1; V: TRBV6-1; CDR3: CASSEDGGGGYEQFF
J: TRBJ2-7; V: TRBV7-8; CDR3: CASSKTSGRALGGITYEQYF
J: TRBJ2-5; V: TRBV7-2; CDR3: CASSLAFFIQIQETQYF
J: TRBJ2-7; V: TRBV6-5; CDR3: CASARGALGEQYF
J: TRBJ2-7; V: TRBV12-2; CDR3: CASRLSRREIAYF
J: TRBJ2-7; V: TRBV6-1; CDR3: CASSEEGGAGYEQYF
J: TRBJ2-3; V: TRBV4-1; CDR3: CASSQKPVGEGTDTQYF
J: TRBJ2-7; V: TRBV7-9; CDR3: CASRGGQGEEQYF
J: TRBJ1-1; V: TRBV4-1; CDR3: CASSQFIQLNTEAFF
J: TRBJ2-5; V: TRBV5-4; CDR3: CASSPYQETQYF
J: TRBJ2-2; V: TRBV15; CDR3: CATRGTCARDRARPINTGELFF